These T cell receptor beta chains were read from a single sample in a study of OX40 agonist ivuxolimab in advanced cancers. The data were produced by immunoSEQ multiplex PCR, yet TCRdb's version contains in-frame clones alone and is incomplete. This table has roughly 150,000 clones, roughly 94% appearing once. The sequenced sample was CD4+ or CD8+ T cells sorted from blood, obtained in a trial of the OX40 agonist ivuxolimab. These receptors came from an adult with an advanced solid tumor such as melanoma, head and neck, liver or kidney cancer. The CDR3 runs from the conserved cysteine through the conserved F or W. A D gene is named only where the DNA matches it firmly. Size is stated for part of the rows, as once, few or many counts, or as a class when the clone is expanded.

TRBV9	TRBJ2-3	NA	NA	CASSVFGGTSTDTQYF	TGTGCCAGCAGCGTATTCGGGGGCACTAGCACAGATACGCAGTATTTT
TRBV30	TRBJ2-7	NA	NA	CASQTVTYEQYF	TGTGCCTCCCAGACAGTCACCTACGAGCAGTACTTC
TRBV28	TRBJ1-1	NA	TRBD1	CASSRQGAPGAFF	TGTGCCAGCAGTAGACAGGGGGCCCCTGGAGCTTTCTTT
TRBV14	TRBJ2-5	once	TRBD2	CASSPIAGSQETQYF	TGTGCCAGCAGCCCAATAGCGGGATCCCAAGAGACCCAGTACTTC
TRBV5-6	TRBJ2-1	NA	TRBD2	CASSGTGGFDEQFF	TGTGCCAGCAGCGGCACGGGGGGATTCGATGAGCAGTTCTTC
TRBV9	TRBJ1-1	NA	NA	CASSLAGRMNTEAFF	TGTGCCAGCAGCCTCGCTGGACGGATGAACACTGAAGCTTTCTTT
TRBV7-2	TRBJ2-3	NA	TRBD2	CASSLLLAGTDTQYF	TGTGCCAGCAGCTTATTGCTAGCGGGGACAGATACGCAGTATTTT
TRBV27	TRBJ2-5	NA	TRBD2	CASSSTSPQETQYF	TGTGCCAGCAGTTCGACTAGCCCCCAAGAGACCCAGTACTTC
TRBV5-6	TRBJ1-3	NA	NA	CASSPSSGNTIYF	TGTGCCAGCAGCCCCTCTTCTGGAAACACCATATATTTT
TRBV5-4	TRBJ2-7	NA	TRBD1	CASRAGRGQWDEQYF	TGTGCCAGCAGGGCAGGTAGGGGGCAATGGGACGAGCAGTACTTC
TRBV27	TRBJ1-2	NA	NA	CASSLVLGWGYGYTF	TGTGCCAGCAGTTTAGTTCTGGGCTGGGGCTATGGCTACACCTTC